This paragraph reports one T cell receptor beta chain. Per germline, CDR1 MNHEY and CDR2 SMNVEV (reference sequence). V shed 6 bases and J 3 bases; nucleotides not matched to a gene: 7. The CDR3 runs 14 residues. Combining a sample-barcoded 5' primer with a J-beta primer mix, a second PCR ran for roughly 7 to 12 cycles. TCRdb re-called the 5' RACE reads with MiXCR, one entry per CDR3 protein. This sample carries 800,000 or so distinct CDR3 sequences, around half of them seen once, and the ten largest clones take 15% to 20%. This record belongs to a study of blood T cells in healthy people across ages.

The sequencing sample was made of blood. The rearrangement links TRBV27 to TRBJ1-2; 7 bases are shared with TRBD1. The origin of this receptor is an elderly man in good health. CDR3: CASSNPGGYYGYTF. DNA for the CDR3: TGTGCCAGCAGCAACCCAGGGGGGTACTATGGCTACACCTTC.